Below, 16 T cell receptor beta chains from the same sample are listed, as sequenced in a study of shared clonotypes between healthy human individuals. Measured with immunoSEQ multiplex PCR; TCRdb has only the in-frame clones, and not every one. This sample yields about 1,500,000 clones, of which around 95% are seen a single time; approximately 1% belongs to the top ten. Specimen: naive CD4+ T cells sorted from blood. Stated subset: CD45RA+ positively selected. Source of these receptors: a man aged 30-40 years in good health.

The rearrangement links TRBV7-9 to TRBJ2-1, with 11 bases that match TRBD2. CDR1 is SEHNR and CDR2 is FQNEAQ in the germline V gene (reference sequence). The V and J ends lost 5 bases and 10 bases, in that order; junction bases with no gene match: 13. The CDR3 has 16 amino acids. This chain's CDR3 is CASSISGTSGVEEQFF. CDR3 coding DNA: TGTGCCAGCAGCATTTCCGGGACTAGCGGCGTGGAGGAGCAGTTCTTC.

This chain uses TRBV4-1 with TRBJ2-2; 8 bases match TRBD1. V trimming: 4 bases; J trimming: 4 bases; junction bases outside the gene matches: 11. Germline V lookup: CDR1 MGHRA, CDR2 YSYEKL. There are 17 residues in the CDR3. Written as DNA, the CDR3 is TGCGCCAGCAGCCTTCAGGGGCTAGGGACAGGCACCGGGGAGCTGTTTTTT. Its translation: CASSLQGLGTGTGELFF.

This rearrangement joins TRBV28 to TRBJ1-5; 7 nucleotides line up with TRBD1. The CDR3 contains 18 residues. Germline loops: CDR1 MDHEN, CDR2 SYDVKM. Trimming removed 3 bases from V and 3 bases from J; junction bases left unmatched: 14. As DNA, the CDR3 is TGTGCCAGCAGTTTTGGAGGACGGAGGGGGCGGTCCAATCAGCCCCAGCATTTT. It codes for CASSFGGRRGRSNQPQHF.

This chain connects TRBV5-5 to TRBJ2-1; no clear D. The germline CDR1 and CDR2 sequences are SGHKS and YYEKEE (reference sequence). The CDR3 is made up of 17 amino acids. Deletions cut 0 bases from V and 3 bases from J, with 16 bases between. The CDR3 bases are TGTGCCAGCAGCTTGGCGCTGGCAAGGGCATACTACAATGAGCAGTTCTTC. Its translation: CASSLALARAYYNEQFF.

This rearrangement joins TRBV5-4 to TRBJ2-1, with unresolved D. This CDR3 has 16 amino acids. With 0 bases removed from V and 0 bases from J, the gap between germline ends came to 10 bases. Per the germline V gene, CDR1 is SGHNT and CDR2 is YYREEE (reference sequence). The CDR3 sequence is CASSLGRTASYNEQFF. CDR3 sequence (DNA): TGTGCCAGCAGCTTGGGACGGACCGCCTCCTACAATGAGCAGTTCTTC.

The rearrangement links TRBV5-5 to TRBJ1-4; 8 bases align to TRBD1. CDR1 is SGHKS and CDR2 is YYEKEE in the germline V gene (reference sequence). The ends lost 5 bases at V and 0 bases at J; junction bases unmatched: 6. The CDR3 covers 16 residues. The CDR3 loop reads CASRSGTGTTNEKLFF. For the CDR3, the DNA is TGTGCCAGCAGATCCGGGACAGGAACAACTAATGAAAAACTGTTTTTT.

The rearrangement uses TRBV5-1 and TRBJ2-1; 7 bases agree with TRBD2. This CDR3 spans 14 amino acids. Trimming removed 8 bases from V and 5 bases from J; junction bases left unmatched: 10. In germline, CDR1 is SGHRS, CDR2 YFSETQ. CDR3 amino acids: CASSRAGVNNEQFF. DNA of the CDR3: TGCGCCAGTTCTAGGGCGGGAGTAAACAATGAGCAGTTCTTC.

The genes are TRBV23-1 and TRBJ2-1; 8 bases line up with TRBD2. TRBV23-1 is classed as an ORF, of uncertain function. J gave up 3 bases and V 0 bases, and 10 bases lay outside the gene matches. The CDR3 is made up of 18 amino acids. The CDR3 is CASSQSPLEREYYNEQFF. DNA for the CDR3: TGCGCCAGCAGTCAATCACCCCTGGAGCGGGAGTACTACAATGAGCAGTTCTTC.

The chain joins TRBV28 to TRBJ2-3, with D perhaps assigned TRBD1 or TRBD2 (5 bases each). This CDR3 contains 14 residues. The V gene's germline CDR1 is MDHEN and CDR2 SYDVKM. V lost 5 bases to trimming and J lost 3 bases, with 12 bases between them. CDR3 bases: TGTGCCAGCAGTATCCCGGGACGGACAGATACGCAGTATTTT. The encoded protein is CASSIPGRTDTQYF.

J is TRBJ2-7 and V is TRBV5-4, with 8 bases matching TRBD2. V was clipped by 4 bases and J by 2 bases; unmatched bases: 8. The CDR3 totals 15 residues. The germline V gene encodes CDR1 SGHNT and CDR2 YYREEE (reference sequence). The CDR3 sequence: CASSIGREGPYEQYF. CDR3 sequence (DNA): TGTGCCAGCAGCATTGGACGGGAGGGTCCCTACGAGCAGTACTTC.

Comments on this clone: The sample contains more than one DNA sequence encoding this CDR3. V usage is TRBV4-1 and J usage is TRBJ2-5; 7 nucleotides line up with TRBD2. V dropped 4 bases and J dropped 4; count of bases not matched to a gene: 3. Germline V CDR1 and CDR2: MGHRA, YSYEKL. CDR3 length: 13 residues. CDR3 DNA sequence: TGCGCCAGCAGCCGGGGGGGTTTAGAGACCCAGTACTTC. It yields the protein CASSRGGLETQYF.

The rearrangement uses TRBV5-1 and TRBJ1-2; D is ambiguous. Trimming pared 0 bases from V and 4 bases from J, leaving 13 bases between. CDR1 SGHRS and CDR2 YFSETQ come from the germline V gene. This CDR3 contains 15 residues. CDR3 protein: CASSLAVSSPYGYTF. The CDR3 region has the DNA TGCGCCAGCAGCTTGGCCGTCAGCAGCCCCTATGGCTACACCTTC.

Points on this clone: Within the sample, other DNA sequences also encode this same CDR3. The chain uses TRBV28 and TRBJ1-2; D uncertain. Trimming stripped 1 base from V and 6 bases from J, with 9 bases between. The CDR3 is 13 amino acids. In germline, CDR1 is MDHEN, CDR2 SYDVKM. The chain's CDR3 is CASSLLAGDGYTF. CDR3 coding DNA: TGTGCCAGCAGTTTATTAGCTGGGGATGGCTACACCTTC.

The chain carries TRBV5-1 and TRBJ2-5; 7 bases are shared with TRBD1. This CDR3 is 16 amino acids long. V gave up 6 bases and J gave up 5 bases; unmatched junction bases: 16. The germline V gene has CDR1 SGHRS and CDR2 YFSETQ. The CDR3 is CASTIQPQGVEETQYF. CDR3 bases: TGCGCCAGCACTATCCAACCTCAGGGGGTTGAGGAGACCCAGTACTTC.

In DNA, the CDR3 is TGTGCCAGCCCCCCTAGCGGAGCGCCCAATGAGCAGTTCTTC. Amino acids: CASPPSGAPNEQFF. The chain recombines TRBV28 with TRBJ2-1, with 7 bases fitting TRBD2. Looked up from germline, CDR1 is MDHEN and CDR2 is SYDVKM. The V gene end was trimmed by 8 bases and the J gene end by 6 bases; junction bases not matched to a gene: 10. The CDR3 runs 14 residues.

This sequence joins TRBV7-9 and TRBJ1-3; a possible D gene is TRBD1 (5 bases). The CDR3 is 17 amino acids. Germline-derived CDR1 and CDR2 are SEHNR and FQNEAQ (reference sequence). Trimming stripped 4 bases from V and 2 bases from J, with 18 bases between. The DNA for the CDR3 is TGTGCCAGCAGCTCGGCTCTAAGTCAGGGACCTGGAAACACCATATATTTT. Protein: CASSSALSQGPGNTIYF.